The clone carrying this T cell receptor (beta chain) came up many times. Its antigen remains unidentified. Individual cDNA molecules were tagged with unique molecular identifiers, the study reported. TCRdb re-called the 5' RACE reads with MiXCR, one entry per CDR3 protein. Seen here are 69,000 or so distinct CDR3 sequences, roughly 4.8% observed once, and the top ten hold about 3.6%. The data were obtained in a study of early T cells in non-severe SARS-CoV-2 infection. Study details: Sequencing used unsorted whole-blood bulk RNA, so chains lack pairing. Study-level results: The study's VDJdb matching favored anti-spike CD8 responses and missed private and CD4 specificities.

The germline gives CDR1 SQVTM, CDR2 ANQGSEA. The CDR3 has 14 residues. V dropped 6 bases and J dropped 8 bases, with 22 bases sitting between them. This receptor was obtained from an adult who was a healthcare worker with PCR-confirmed SARS-CoV-2 infection or an uninfected control (not recorded which). The donor label of this sample is uncertain. The sequencing here drew on whole blood, taken at baseline. The J gene is TRBJ1-2, the V gene TRBV29-1; D is uncertain. The CDR3 bases are TGCAGCGTCCTCCGGCGTACATCCGGAAAGGGCTACACCTTC. Its translation is CSVLRRTSGKGYTF.